These 30 T cell receptor beta chains were all obtained from the same sample, sequenced in a study of blood T cell repertoires in COVID-19. Assay: immunoSEQ multiplex PCR; the TCRdb copy retains only in-frame clones and omits some. The table lists 200,000 to 250,000 clones, around 89% of them singletons. The sample comprised PBMCs or T cells enriched from blood (not recorded which). The receptors were gathered from a woman aged 18-35 years in a cohort exposed to, infected with or recovered from COVID-19 (not recorded which).

The V call is TRBV6-5, the J call TRBJ2-1; 12 bases line up with TRBD2. Trimming took 1 base from V and 8 from J; bases not matched to a gene: 3. CDR3 length: 15 amino acids. Germline V CDR1 and CDR2: MNHEY, SVGAGI. CDR3 protein: CASSYFRTSGDEQFF. CDR3 in DNA: TGTGCCAGCAGTTACTTTAGGACTAGCGGGGATGAGCAGTTCTTC.

This clone was counted a single time. This rearrangement joins TRBV10-2 to TRBJ1-3; D might be TRBD1 (5 bases). This CDR3 has 14 residues. V was pared by 6 bases and J by 6 bases, with 15 bases between. Germline V lookup: CDR1 WSHSY, CDR2 SAAADI. The CDR3 loop reads CASRAPDIANTIYF. CDR3 in DNA: TGCGCCAGCAGGGCCCCGGACATTGCAAACACCATATATTTT.

The chain is built from TRBV4-1 and TRBJ1-5; 9 bases align to TRBD1. Germline V gene data show CDR1 as MGHRA and CDR2 as YSYEKL. J lost 3 bases, V lost 5 bases, and 5 bases had no gene match. The CDR3 spans 15 residues. Here the CDR3 DNA reads TGCGCCAGCAGCACGGGACAGGGCCCCAATCAGCCCCAGCATTTT. The encoded protein is CASSTGQGPNQPQHF.

J is TRBJ1-5 and V is TRBV15; unclear D gene. The V gene lost 5 bases and the J gene lost 3 bases, with 14 bases spanning the gap. Germline V gives CDR1 LNHNV, CDR2 YYDKDF (reference sequence). The CDR3 has 15 amino acids. The CDR3 region has the DNA TGTGCCACCAGCGTCGGTAATCTAGACAATCAGCCCCAGCATTTT. Translating gives CATSVGNLDNQPQHF.

The chain uses TRBV11-2 and TRBJ2-5; 15 bases line up with TRBD2. The CDR3 is 17 residues long. Trimming cost V 8 bases and J 0 bases; bases outside gene matches: 7. Germline V lookup: CDR1 SGHAT, CDR2 FQNNGV. CDR3 bases: TGTGCCAGCTCCGGACTAGCGGGGGGGCGGTACCAAGAGACCCAGTACTTC. Residues: CASSGLAGGRYQETQYF.

V gene TRBV20-1 combines with J gene TRBJ1-2; 9 nucleotides line up with TRBD1. The CDR3 covers 11 residues. Germline values: CDR1 DFQATT, CDR2 SNEGSKA (reference sequence). J gave up 7 bases and V 6 bases, and 3 bases lay outside the gene matches. The CDR3 DNA follows: TGCAGTGCCACGGACAGGGGTGGCTACACCTTC. It codes for CSATDRGGYTF.

The V and J genes are TRBV10-3 and TRBJ1-2; D is perhaps TRBD1 (5 bases). Germline lookup yields CDR1 ENHRY and CDR2 SYGVKD. This CDR3 is 16 amino acids long. Trimming took off 0 bases at V and 2 bases at J, with 13 bases between the two ends. The CDR3 region is CAISESGSGGNYGYTF. For the CDR3, the DNA is TGTGCCATCAGTGAGTCGGGGTCGGGGGGAAACTATGGCTACACCTTC.

V gene TRBV20-1 combines with J gene TRBJ2-1; D might be TRBD2 (6 bases). The CDR3 runs 16 residues. The V end was cut by 3 bases, the J end by 4 bases, with 19 bases between. Per the germline V gene, CDR1 is DFQATT and CDR2 is SNEGSKA (reference sequence). CDR3 coding DNA: TGCAGTGCTAGTCAAATCTCCGGGACTTCGTACAATGAGCAGTTCTTC. This translates into CSASQISGTSYNEQFF.

This chain connects TRBV7-9 to TRBJ2-7, with a tentative D call TRBD2 (6 bases). Per the germline V gene, CDR1 is SEHNR and CDR2 is FQNEAQ (reference sequence). The CDR3 loop spans 12 amino acids. Trimming stripped 8 bases from V and 7 bases from J, with 15 bases between. As DNA, the CDR3 is TGTGCCAGCTCAGAGGGAGGTCTGGAGCAGTACTTC. Protein product: CASSEGGLEQYF. The variable domain in full, with the rest retrieved from reference TRBV7-9 and TRBJ2-7, is DTGVSQNPRHKITKRGQNVTFRCDPISEHNRLYWYRQTLGQGPEFLTYFQNEAQLEKSRLLSDRFSAERPKGSFSTLEIQRTEQGDSAMYLCASSEGGLEQYFGPGTRLTVT.

The chain links TRBV28 to TRBJ1-5; possibly TRBD1 for D (5 bases). This CDR3 has 14 amino acids. Trimming stripped 2 bases from V and 4 bases from J, with 9 bases between. Germline-derived CDR1 and CDR2 are MDHEN and SYDVKM. CDR3 residues: CASSLVTENQPQHF. The DNA of the CDR3 is TGTGCCAGCAGTTTAGTGACAGAAAATCAGCCCCAGCATTTT.

The count of this clone is one. This chain links TRBV15 with TRBJ1-6; possibly TRBD1 for D (5 bases). The germline gives CDR1 LNHNV, CDR2 YYDKDF (reference sequence). Trimming shortened V by 0 bases and J by 5 bases, and 11 bases separated the two germline ends. This CDR3 contains 16 residues. CDR3 in DNA: TGTGCCACCAGCAGAGAACAGGTCGCTAATAATTCACCCCTCCACTTT. It codes for CATSREQVANNSPLHF.

The rearrangement uses TRBV6-5 and TRBJ2-1, with 9 bases that match TRBD1. Germline lookup yields CDR1 MNHEY and CDR2 SVGAGI. V shed 6 bases and J 5 bases; nucleotides not matched to a gene: 8. The CDR3 sequence is 15 residues long. The DNA for the CDR3 is TGTGCCAGCAGCCCAGGGGACAGGGTGGACAATGAGCAGTTCTTC. Encoded protein: CASSPGDRVDNEQFF.

As regards this clone: One end of the junction varies from germline; a read error may be responsible. This chain joins TRBV10-3 and TRBJ1-1, with D unclear. The CDR3 spans 13 residues. Per the germline V gene, CDR1 is ENHRY and CDR2 is SYGVKD. CDR3 region: CAISEQMKTEAFF. The CDR3, as DNA: TGTGCCATCAGTGAACAGATGAAGACTGAAGCTTTCTTT.

The V call is TRBV2, the J call TRBJ1-2; 7 bases map to TRBD1. Germline CDR1 is SNHLY and CDR2 is FYNNEI. V gave up 7 bases and J gave up 6 bases; unmatched junction bases: 14. The CDR3 sequence is 15 residues long. CDR3 coding DNA: TGTGCCAGCAAGGATAAGACAGGGACCGCAGATGGCTACACCTTC. The encoded protein is CASKDKTGTADGYTF. Complete variable domain (other parts from reference TRBV2 and TRBJ1-2): EPEVTQTPSHQVTQMGQEVILRCVPISNHLYFYWYRQILGQKVEFLVSFYNNEISEKSEIFDDQFSVERPDGSNFTLKIRSTKLEDSAMYFCASKDKTGTADGYTFGSGTRLTVV.

This rearrangement joins TRBV4-2 to TRBJ1-5; D is uncertain. The CDR3 extends over 15 amino acids. Germline lookup yields CDR1 LGHNA and CDR2 YNFKEQ. V dropped 3 bases and J dropped 0 bases, with 9 bases sitting between them. The CDR3 nucleotides read TGTGCCAGCAGCCAGGGCCTCGGTAGCAATCAGCCCCAGCATTTT. This gives the protein CASSQGLGSNQPQHF.

The chain recombines TRBV2 with TRBJ2-7; D is unresolved. The V gene lost 5 bases and the J gene lost 3 bases, with 11 bases spanning the gap. The CDR3 runs 13 residues. Germline V gives CDR1 SNHLY, CDR2 FYNNEI. CDR3 sequence reads: CASSFDGDYEQYF. For the CDR3, the DNA is TGTGCCAGCAGTTTCGACGGAGACTACGAGCAGTACTTC.

The rearrangement uses TRBV10-1 and TRBJ2-7; D gene ambiguous. There are 13 residues in the CDR3. The V and J ends lost 0 bases and 3 bases respectively, with 6 bases between them. Germline lookup yields CDR1 WNHNN and CDR2 SYGVQD (reference sequence). CDR3 sequence: CASSESRGYEQYF. The CDR3 coding sequence is TGCGCCAGCAGTGAGTCGAGAGGCTACGAGCAGTACTTC.

The J gene is TRBJ1-1, the V gene TRBV11-2, with unresolved D. This CDR3 spans 14 amino acids. Deletions cut 6 bases from V and 5 bases from J, with 16 bases between. Germline V lookup: CDR1 SGHAT, CDR2 FQNNGV. In DNA, the CDR3 is TGTGCCAGCAGATCCGGGTTGGGTGGAACTGAAGCTTTCTTT. Amino acids: CASRSGLGGTEAFF.

This rearrangement joins TRBV7-8 to TRBJ1-1; the D is unclear. V gave up 5 bases and J gave up 6 bases, with 13 bases separating them. From germline, CDR1 is SGHVS and CDR2 FQNEAQ. The CDR3 runs to 13 residues. Written as DNA, the CDR3 is TGTGCCAGCAGCCACCCTCGGGTTGCTGAAGCTTTCTTT. Amino acids: CASSHPRVAEAFF.

This chain links TRBV2 with TRBJ2-5, with D maybe TRBD2 (6 bases). Trimming took 8 bases from V and 5 from J, leaving 12 bases between them. CDR1 is SNHLY and CDR2 is FYNNEI in the germline V gene. This CDR3 contains 12 residues. The CDR3 loop is CASGGAGETQYF. Here the CDR3 DNA reads TGTGCCAGCGGAGGGGCGGGCGAGACCCAGTACTTC.

The rearrangement links TRBV19 to TRBJ2-7, with TRBD1 matching 9 bases. The CDR3 length is 16 residues. CDR1 and CDR2 (germline): LNHDA, SQIVND (reference sequence). The junction had 12 bases not matched to a gene; V was cut back by 5 bases and J by 4 bases. The CDR3 nucleotides read TGTGCCAGTAGTGCTTCGGGGACAGGGATTGAGTACGAGCAGTACTTC. Translated, it gives CASSASGTGIEYEQYF.

This rearrangement joins TRBV10-1 to TRBJ2-3; 7 bases agree with TRBD1. The CDR3 runs to 16 residues. Trimming took 7 bases from V and 6 from J; bases not matched to a gene: 16. CDR1 and CDR2 (germline): WNHNN, SYGVQD (reference sequence). CDR3 in DNA: TGCGCCAGCAATCCTCTAGGTCAAGGGGGCGCCGATACGCAGTATTTT. It yields the protein CASNPLGQGGADTQYF.

This chain links TRBV24-1 with TRBJ2-3, with a weak D call TRBD1 (6 bases). The CDR3 length is 13 residues. The ends were cut back, 8 bases at V and 0 bases at J, with 8 bases in the middle. Germline V gene data show CDR1 as KGHDR and CDR2 as SFDVKD. The CDR3 region is CATKGDSTDTQYF. The CDR3 coding sequence is TGTGCCACCAAGGGGGACAGCACAGATACGCAGTATTTT.

The chain has TRBV12-3 or TRBV12-4 and TRBJ2-3; D gene ambiguous. There are 13 residues in the CDR3. Trimming pared 1 base from V and 7 bases from J, leaving 9 bases between. This CDR3 reads CASSLGRSNTQYF. The DNA for the CDR3 is TGTGCCAGCAGTTTAGGGAGATCAAATACGCAGTATTTT.

The chain recombines TRBV27 with TRBJ1-1; D gene unclear. The germline CDR1 and CDR2 sequences are MNHEY and SMNVEV (reference sequence). The V end lost 7 bases, the J end lost 3 bases, and 12 bases lay between the germline ends. The CDR3 is 13 amino acids. The CDR3 DNA follows: TGTGCCAGCACAGGCCTCGGGGACACTGAAGCTTTCTTT. It is translated as CASTGLGDTEAFF.

The chain uses TRBV7-6 and TRBJ1-6; 9 bases align to TRBD1. The CDR3 has 15 amino acids. Germline loops: CDR1 SGHVS, CDR2 FNYEAQ. With V trimmed by 1 base and J by 7 bases, 2 bases remained unmatched. The CDR3 protein is CASSLGGQGNSPLHF. DNA for the CDR3: TGTGCCAGCAGCTTAGGCGGACAGGGGAATTCACCCCTCCACTTT.

The CDR3: CASSLDVSTGELFF. The CDR3 DNA sequence: TGTGCCAGCAGCTTAGACGTCAGTACCGGGGAGCTGTTTTTT. The V call is TRBV7-7, the J call TRBJ2-2; D ambiguous. CDR1 is SSHAT and CDR2 is FNYEAQ in the germline V gene (reference sequence). V gave up 1 base and J gave up 5 bases, with 8 bases separating them. The CDR3 is 14 residues long. The complete variable domain, with remaining parts taken from reference TRBV7-7 and TRBJ2-2, reads GAGVSQSPRYKVTKRGQDVTLRCDPISSHATLYWYQQALGQGPEFLTYFNYEAQPDKSGLPSDRFSAERPEGSISTLTIQRTEQRDSAMYRCASSLDVSTGELFFGEGSRLTVL.

This chain connects TRBV4-2 to TRBJ1-5, with 7 bases that match TRBD1. V was pared by 1 base and J by 6 bases, with 6 bases of the junction left unmatched. From germline, CDR1 is LGHNA and CDR2 YNFKEQ. The CDR3 is made up of 15 amino acids. The CDR3 bases are TGTGCCAGCAGCCAAGGCGTTGGACAGGTTCAGCCCCAGCATTTT. Protein product: CASSQGVGQVQPQHF.

J is TRBJ2-7 and V is TRBV6-5, with TRBD1 identical over 9 bases. The CDR3 consists of 15 residues. Germline assignment: CDR1 MNHEY and CDR2 SVGAGI. V trimming: 4 bases; J trimming: 0 bases; junction bases outside the gene matches: 4. In DNA form, the CDR3 reads TGTGCCAGCAGTTTGAACAGGGGGCCCTCCTACGAGCAGTACTTC. Residues: CASSLNRGPSYEQYF.

This clone was recorded once. DNA of the CDR3: TGTGCCAGCAGCTTAGCGGGACTAACTTACAATGAGCAGTTCTTC. This encodes CASSLAGLTYNEQFF. The chain combines TRBV7-9 with TRBJ2-1, with TRBD2 matching 7 bases. Germline-derived CDR1 and CDR2 are SEHNR and FQNEAQ (reference sequence). The CDR3 covers 15 residues. J gave up 4 bases and V 0 bases, and 3 bases lay outside the gene matches.